Each of the 2 T cell receptor beta chains below was sequenced from the same sample in a study of T cell responses to AZD1222 COVID-19 vaccine. Assay used: immunoSEQ multiplex PCR; TCRdb lists only in-frame clones, some missing. The sample lists some 80,000 clones; about 87% were seen once. The sequencing used peripheral blood, collected 28 days after the second dose of the MenACWY control vaccine. These receptors were collected from an adult who received the MenACWY meningococcal vaccine as a control.

The chain couples TRBV12-3 or TRBV12-4 to TRBJ2-5; D not resolved. Trimming took 2 bases from V and 3 from J, leaving 7 bases between them. The CDR3 has 13 amino acids. The CDR3 loop is CASSLWNEETQYF. The CDR3 nucleotides read TGTGCCAGCAGTTTATGGAACGAAGAGACCCAGTACTTC.

Ten or more counts support this clone. The rearrangement joins TRBV7-9 to TRBJ1-4; a possible D gene is TRBD1 (6 bases). Trimming pared 3 bases from V and 5 bases from J, leaving 10 bases between. Per the germline V gene, CDR1 is SEHNR and CDR2 is FQNEAQ (reference sequence). The CDR3 has 14 residues. The CDR3 coding sequence is TGTGCCAGCAGCTTTTTCGGACAGAATGAAAAACTGTTTTTT. Its translation is CASSFFGQNEKLFF.